A single TCR beta chain is shown here with its context. Deletions cut 1 base from V and 3 bases from J, with 6 bases between. Germline lookup yields CDR1 SGHRS and CDR2 YFSETQ. The CDR3 contains 13 residues. These data are taken from a study of blood T cell repertoires in COVID-19. Original analysis: How many nucleated cells were present was estimated from reference gene primer amplification. This table comes from immunoSEQ multiplex PCR, and its TCRdb copy is limited to in-frame clones, with some not included. D and trimming were read from the DNA, whereas the V and J calls and clone size are those reported in that table. The sample holds fewer than 150,000 clones; about 86% are singletons and the top ten take 18%.

This sequence was found in a woman aged 45-65 years who had recovered from COVID-19. The specimen was peripheral blood. The chain uses TRBV5-1 and TRBJ2-3; D is ambiguous. CDR3 bases: TGCGCCAGCAGCTTGATAACAACAGATACGCAGTATTTT. This translates into CASSLITTDTQYF.